The next 24 T cell receptor beta chains were all read from a single sample in a study of blood T cell repertoires in COVID-19. The data were produced by immunoSEQ multiplex PCR, yet TCRdb's version contains in-frame clones alone and is incomplete. The sample carries some 330,000 clones, nearly 90% recorded once. The sequencing sample was made of peripheral blood. The source is a young woman with COVID-19, enrolled during active disease.

The chain couples TRBV27 to TRBJ1-1; D gene unclear. The germline V gene has CDR1 MNHEY and CDR2 SMNVEV (reference sequence). CDR3 size: 14 residues. Trimming removed 5 bases at V and 0 bases at J, with 10 bases between. The CDR3 bases are TGTGCCAGCAGTGCCTCAACAGTGAACACTGAAGCTTTCTTT. Its protein product is CASSASTVNTEAFF.

The chain has TRBV11-2 and TRBJ2-7, with 7 bases fitting TRBD1. The length of the CDR3 is 14 residues. Trimming cost V 5 bases and J 4 bases; bases outside gene matches: 8. Germline V CDR1 and CDR2: SGHAT, FQNNGV. The CDR3 here is CASSAGRGRYEQYF. CDR3 in DNA: TGTGCCAGCAGCGCCGGAAGGGGGCGGTACGAGCAGTACTTC. Full variable domain (outside the CDR3, taken from reference TRBV11-2 and TRBJ2-7): EAGVAQSPRYKIIEKRQSVAFWCNPISGHATLYWYQQILGQGPKLLIQFQNNGVVDDSQLPKDRFSAERLKGVDSTLKIQPAKLEDSAVYLCASSAGRGRYEQYFGPGTRLTVT.

The chain couples TRBV6-1 to TRBJ1-2, with D maybe TRBD1 (6 bases). Between the trimmed V and J ends, which lost 3 bases and 2 bases, there was a span of 16 bases. Germline V gene data show CDR1 as MNHNS and CDR2 as SASEGT. The CDR3 is 16 residues long. DNA of the CDR3: TGTGCCAGCAGTGAGGGTTGGGGGGGCGCGAACTATGGCTACACCTTC. Protein sequence: CASSEGWGGANYGYTF.

The rearrangement joins TRBV29-1 to TRBJ1-2; TRBD1 is a possible D gene (6 bases). Trimming took off 6 bases at V and 1 base at J, with 9 bases between the two ends. The CDR3 length is 12 residues. Germline V CDR1 and CDR2: SQVTM, ANQGSEA. The CDR3 nucleotides are TGCAGCGTCCGGACAGATAACTATGGCTACACCTTC. Its protein product is CSVRTDNYGYTF.

The rearrangement joins TRBV11-2 to TRBJ1-2; TRBD1 aligns across 9 bases. The CDR3 runs to 13 residues. Looked up from germline, CDR1 is SGHAT and CDR2 is FQNNGV. After removal of 5 bases from V and 8 bases from J, the junction contained 6 bases not matched to a gene. The CDR3 here is CASSNPGQGGYTF. CDR3 nucleotide sequence: TGTGCCAGCAGCAATCCGGGACAGGGAGGCTACACCTTC.

This clone was counted between two and nine times. The V gene is TRBV4-2, the J gene TRBJ1-6; D might be TRBD1 (6 bases). V lost 1 base, J lost 2 bases, and 12 bases lay in between. CDR3 length equals 17 residues. The germline CDR1 and CDR2 sequences are LGHNA and YNFKEQ. CDR3 bases: TGTGCCAGCAGCCAAGTCCAGGGGATAACCTATAATTCACCCCTCCACTTT. It is translated as CASSQVQGITYNSPLHF.

The J gene is TRBJ1-2, the V gene TRBV27; 9 bases align to TRBD1. The CDR3 consists of 14 residues. Germline assignment: CDR1 MNHEY and CDR2 SMNVEV (reference sequence). V lost 5 bases to trimming and J lost 8 bases; unmatched junction nucleotides: 9. In nucleotides, the CDR3 is TGTGCCAGCAGTATGGCTGGGGGGACAGGGGGCTACACCTTC. This translates into CASSMAGGTGGYTF.

V gene TRBV6-5 combines with J gene TRBJ1-1, with a weak D call TRBD1 (5 bases). CDR1 MNHEY and CDR2 SVGAGI come from the germline V gene. V lost 4 bases to trimming and J lost 1 base, with 7 bases between them. The CDR3 is made up of 13 amino acids. DNA for the CDR3: TGTGCCAGCAGTTTTCAGGGGAACACTGAAGCTTTCTTT. It is translated as CASSFQGNTEAFF.

The chain recombines TRBV3-1 (or the pseudogene TRBV3-2) with TRBJ2-1; D perhaps matches TRBD1 (6 bases). V dropped 4 bases and J dropped 7 bases, with 11 bases sitting between them. The CDR3 extends over 13 amino acids. Germline V gene lookup returns CDR1 LGHDT and CDR2 YNNKEL (reference sequence). The CDR3 sequence is CASSPSDRNEQFF. CDR3 bases: TGTGCCAGCAGCCCGTCGGACAGAAATGAGCAGTTCTTC.

The J gene is TRBJ1-4, the V gene TRBV19, with 10 bases that match TRBD1. This CDR3 contains 16 residues. The trim removed 7 bases at V and 6 bases at J, leaving 11 bases unmatched. Germline CDR1 and CDR2: LNHDA and SQIVND (reference sequence). CDR3 sequence: CASTNPGQGYYEKLFF. CDR3 bases: TGTGCCAGTACAAACCCGGGACAGGGGTATTATGAAAAACTGTTTTTT.

The chain combines TRBV7-8 with TRBJ2-1; the D gene is possibly TRBD1 (5 bases). The V end lost 4 bases, the J end lost 10 bases, and 20 bases lay between the germline ends. The CDR3 sequence is 15 residues long. Per germline, CDR1 SGHVS and CDR2 FQNEAQ. In DNA form, the CDR3 reads TGTGCCAGCAGCTCCCGCCCTGGACAAACTCGGGAGCAGTTCTTC. Encoded protein: CASSSRPGQTREQFF.

V and J are TRBV7-8 and TRBJ1-5; D remains unclear. Germline CDR1 reads SGHVS; CDR2 reads FQNEAQ. The CDR3 has 12 amino acids. Trimming took 0 bases from V and 9 from J, leaving 6 bases between them. The CDR3 nucleotides read TGTGCCAGCAGCTTAGCGTCGGGGCCCCAGCATTTT. Protein: CASSLASGPQHF.

The V call is TRBV19, the J call TRBJ1-5; 8 nucleotides agree with TRBD1. The CDR3 extends over 15 amino acids. Germline CDR1 and CDR2: LNHDA and SQIVND (reference sequence). V lost 0 bases and J lost 7; bases outside the gene matches: 5. CDR3 sequence (DNA): TGTGCCAGTAGTATAGACAGGGGGCGCCGACAGCCCCAGCATTTT. Its protein is CASSIDRGRRQPQHF.

V and J are TRBV18 and TRBJ1-1; tentative D call: TRBD1 (5 bases). Per germline, CDR1 KGHSH and CDR2 LQKENI. The germline V and J ends were trimmed by 4 bases and 8 bases, with 14 bases remaining between them. This CDR3 region has 13 residues. CDR3 amino acids: CASSHSGGYEAFF. The DNA of the CDR3 is TGTGCCAGCTCACATTCGGGGGGATACGAAGCTTTCTTT. The whole variable domain, filled in from reference TRBV18 and TRBJ1-1, reads NAGVMQNPRHLVRRRGQEARLRCSPMKGHSHVYWYRQLPEEGLKFMVYLQKENIIDESGMPKERFSAEFPKEGPSILRIQQVVRGDSAAYFCASSHSGGYEAFFGQGTRLTVV.

The chain recombines TRBV28 with TRBJ2-5; D is possibly TRBD1 (7 bases). CDR3 size: 15 residues. The V gene's germline CDR1 is MDHEN and CDR2 SYDVKM. V dropped 7 bases and J dropped 2 bases, with 17 bases sitting between them. The CDR3, as DNA: TGTGCCAGCAATACTCCAGGGGGAGGTCAAGAGACCCAGTACTTC. Protein sequence: CASNTPGGGQETQYF.

The chain employs TRBV5-1 and TRBJ1-5; D gene unclear. V dropped 0 bases and J dropped 6 bases, with 13 bases sitting between them. The CDR3 totals 15 residues. Germline-derived CDR1 and CDR2 are SGHRS and YFSETQ. The CDR3 nucleotides read TGCGCCAGCAGCTTGGCCGGCCAGGCTGCTCAGCCCCAGCATTTT. Translated: CASSLAGQAAQPQHF.

This clone showed up just once. The rearrangement links TRBV5-6 to TRBJ2-5; 9 nucleotides agree with TRBD1. V was pared by 3 bases and J by 5 bases, with 11 bases of the junction left unmatched. The germline V gene has CDR1 SGHDT and CDR2 YYEEEE. The CDR3 spans 16 residues. The CDR3 loop is CASSSPRTGAEETQYF. The CDR3 coding sequence is TGTGCCAGCAGCTCGCCGAGGACAGGGGCAGAGGAGACCCAGTACTTC.

In DNA, the CDR3 is TGTGCCAGCAGCGTAGAACGGTATAATTCACCCCTCCACTTT. Translating it yields CASSVERYNSPLHF. The rearrangement links TRBV9 to TRBJ1-6; no reliable D call. Germline-derived CDR1 and CDR2 are SGDLS and YYNGEE. V was shortened by 0 bases and J by 4 bases, with 5 bases between the two germline ends. The CDR3 is 14 residues long.

This chain links TRBV25-1 with TRBJ1-6; 7 bases align to TRBD1. The V and J ends lost 6 bases and 7 bases, in that order; junction bases with no gene match: 6. CDR1 is MGHDK, CDR2 SYGVNS, per germline. CDR3 length equals 14 residues. The CDR3 here is CASSIDRENSPLHF. The CDR3 DNA is TGTGCCAGCAGCATAGACAGGGAGAATTCACCCCTCCACTTT.

The V call is TRBV12-3 or TRBV12-4, the J call TRBJ1-1; D is perhaps TRBD1 (5 bases). Trimming pared 2 bases from V and 11 bases from J, leaving 15 bases between. This CDR3 contains 13 residues. The CDR3 here is CASSLTGLGLAFF. In DNA, the CDR3 is TGTGCCAGCAGTTTAACGGGACTAGGTCTTGCTTTCTTT.

The table lists this clone with a count of one. V is TRBV19 and J is TRBJ1-1; perhaps TRBD1 as D (5 bases). CDR1 is LNHDA, CDR2 SQIVND, per germline (reference sequence). The CDR3 is made up of 17 amino acids. V was cut by 3 bases and J by 11 bases, with 28 bases left in between. The CDR3 is CASSIGGDLRGPLPAFF. DNA for the CDR3: TGTGCCAGTAGTATTGGCGGGGACCTTCGTGGACCCCTTCCGGCTTTCTTT.

This clone was detected a few times. V is TRBV4-1 and J is TRBJ1-6; D may be TRBD1 (5 bases). This CDR3 has 16 amino acids. V was cut by 1 base and J by 7 bases, with 14 bases left in between. Germline CDR1 MGHRA, CDR2 YSYEKL. In DNA form, the CDR3 reads TGCGCCAGCAGCCAAGCTACAGGTGGTGGGAATTCACCCCTCCACTTT. Its translation is CASSQATGGGNSPLHF.

This sequence joins TRBV7-9 and TRBJ1-4; D is possibly TRBD1 (5 bases). The germline gives CDR1 SEHNR, CDR2 FQNEAQ (reference sequence). The CDR3 covers 13 residues. Trimming took off 2 bases at V and 10 bases at J, with 11 bases between the two ends. This CDR3 is CASSLQGQGKLFF. CDR3 bases: TGTGCCAGCAGCTTACAGGGCCAAGGAAAACTGTTTTTT.

J is TRBJ1-4 and V is TRBV19, with 8 bases aligning to TRBD1. Losses at the gene ends were 5 bases for V and 2 bases for J; bases not matched to a gene: 7. In germline, CDR1 is LNHDA, CDR2 SQIVND (reference sequence). CDR3 length equals 16 residues. The CDR3 protein is CASSATSGGTNEKLFF. In DNA form, the CDR3 reads TGTGCCAGTAGTGCGACCTCAGGGGGCACTAATGAAAAACTGTTTTTT.